One and the same sample provided the 23 T cell receptor beta chains below, sequenced in a study of cytomegalovirus exposure and HLA in healthy donors listed by TCRdb under 2017. The library was generated by the immunoSEQ multiplex PCR assay. The table comes from immuneACCESS by way of TCRdb, which keeps in-frame sequences with V and J called. Part of the clones is missing from these tables; in studies checked, under half for an unresolved V gene and the rest for unknown reasons. Recorded for this sample are 150,000 to 200,000 clones; 85% of them occurred a single time. Of the sample, 16% falls within the top ten clones. The specimen was PBMCs. The receptors stem from a man younger than 35 in good health and CMV-seropositive.

The table lists this clone with a few counts. The V gene is TRBV6-1, the J gene TRBJ1-2; TRBD1 agrees at 9 bases. Germline-derived CDR1 and CDR2 are MNHNS and SASEGT. J gave up 12 bases and V 3 bases, and 8 bases lay outside the gene matches. The CDR3 length is 13 residues. The CDR3 region is CASSELRDRVHTF. For the CDR3, the DNA is TGTGCCAGCAGTGAGCTCCGGGACAGGGTCCACACCTTC.

V is TRBV30 and J is TRBJ1-4; 8 bases match TRBD1. Germline CDR1 GTSNPN, CDR2 SVGIG (reference sequence). The V gene end was trimmed by 0 bases and the J gene end by 5 bases; junction bases not matched to a gene: 5. CDR3 length: 15 residues. The CDR3 protein is CAWSVRGQENEKLFF. The DNA of the CDR3 is TGTGCCTGGAGTGTACGGGGACAGGAGAATGAAAAACTGTTTTTT.

The chain is built from TRBV11-2 and TRBJ2-1, with D possibly TRBD1 on 5 matching bases. Germline V CDR1 and CDR2: SGHAT, FQNNGV. The CDR3 loop spans 16 amino acids. Trimming took off 5 bases at V and 3 bases at J, with 17 bases between the two ends. In DNA form, the CDR3 reads TGTGCCAGCAGCGCCGAGACAGTAGGAGTCTACAATGAGCAGTTCTTC. Protein product: CASSAETVGVYNEQFF.

The chain employs TRBV30 and TRBJ1-5, with 8 bases aligning to TRBD1. The CDR3 has 15 amino acids. Germline trimming cut 3 bases from V and 6 bases from J; bases unmatched to any gene: 10. The germline gives CDR1 GTSNPN, CDR2 SVGIG (reference sequence). CDR3 coding DNA: TGTGCCTGGAGCCCCGGACAGGGAGAGGGTCAGCCCCAGCATTTT. It yields the protein CAWSPGQGEGQPQHF. Variable domain in full (rest from reference TRBV30 and TRBJ1-5): SQTIHQWPATLVQPVGSPLSLECTVEGTSNPNLYWYRQAAGRGLQLLFYSVGIGQISSEVPQNLSASRPQDRQFILSSKKLLLSDSGFYLCAWSPGQGEGQPQHFGDGTRLSIL.

This chain connects TRBV5-1 to TRBJ1-1, with a weak D call TRBD1 (5 bases). The V gene's germline CDR1 is SGHRS and CDR2 YFSETQ. Trimming took 5 bases from V and 6 from J, leaving 14 bases between them. The CDR3 totals 13 residues. The CDR3 DNA sequence: TGCGCCAGCAGACCCGTGGGACTCCCTGAAGCTTTCTTT. It specifies CASRPVGLPEAFF.

V is TRBV5-1 and J is TRBJ2-4, with 10 nucleotides matching TRBD1. The CDR3 is 14 amino acids. Looked up from germline, CDR1 is SGHRS and CDR2 is YFSETQ. J gave up 7 bases and V 4 bases, and 5 bases lay outside the gene matches. For the CDR3, the DNA is TGCGCCAGCAGCCCGAGGGGACAGGGGAACATTCAGTACTTC. It codes for CASSPRGQGNIQYF. The variable domain in full, with the rest retrieved from reference TRBV5-1 and TRBJ2-4, is KAGVTQTPRYLIKTRGQQVTLSCSPISGHRSVSWYQQTPGQGLQFLFEYFSETQRNKGNFPGRFSGRQFSNSRSEMNVSTLELGDSALYLCASSPRGQGNIQYFGAGTRLSVL.

The chain is built from TRBV4-1 and TRBJ2-7; 12 bases are shared with TRBD2. Germline loops: CDR1 MGHRA, CDR2 YSYEKL. Germline trimming cut 1 base from V and 0 bases from J; bases unmatched to any gene: 4. This CDR3 has 17 amino acids. The CDR3 sequence: CASSQGLAGVSSYEQYF. CDR3 DNA sequence: TGCGCCAGCAGCCAAGGACTAGCGGGAGTTAGCTCCTACGAGCAGTACTTC.

The chain joins TRBV28 to TRBJ2-5; D is perhaps TRBD2 (6 bases). Trimming took off 6 bases at V and 5 bases at J, with 16 bases between the two ends. This CDR3 is built from 14 residues. Per the germline V gene, CDR1 is MDHEN and CDR2 is SYDVKM. CDR3 in amino acids: CASSGVVAGETQYF. The CDR3 bases are TGTGCCAGCAGCGGCGTGGTTGCGGGGGAGACCCAGTACTTC.

V and J are TRBV13 and TRBJ2-5; D ambiguous. Trimming stripped 3 bases from V and 2 bases from J, with 10 bases between. This CDR3 contains 14 residues. Germline assignment: CDR1 PRHDT and CDR2 FYEKMQ (reference sequence). CDR3 loop: CASSFGRLQETQYF. The CDR3 DNA reads TGTGCCAGCAGCTTCGGCAGGCTGCAAGAGACCCAGTACTTC.

V and J are TRBV9 and TRBJ2-4; D remains unclear. CDR1 is SGDLS, CDR2 YYNGEE, per germline. Trimming left V 3 bases short and J 0 bases short, with 7 bases between. This CDR3 is 14 amino acids long. The CDR3 loop is CASSDGLAKNIQYF. CDR3 sequence (DNA): TGTGCCAGCAGCGACGGTCTAGCCAAAAACATTCAGTACTTC.

This sequence joins TRBV30 and TRBJ2-3; D is possibly TRBD2 (5 bases). Germline loops: CDR1 GTSNPN, CDR2 SVGIG (reference sequence). V was cut by 5 bases and J by 5 bases, with 14 bases left in between. The CDR3 sequence is 13 residues long. The DNA of the CDR3 is TGTGCCTGGGACCTAGCTTCAGAAGATACGCAGTATTTT. This translates into CAWDLASEDTQYF.

A few counts support this clone. This chain joins TRBV4-1 and TRBJ2-7, with D possibly matching TRBD2 (7 bases). V was pared by 1 base and J by 6 bases, with 19 bases between. The CDR3 length is 16 residues. Germline V lookup: CDR1 MGHRA, CDR2 YSYEKL. The CDR3 is CASSQVQGPGGAEQYF. In DNA, the CDR3 is TGCGCCAGCAGCCAAGTACAGGGCCCGGGGGGAGCCGAGCAGTACTTC.

J is TRBJ2-2 and V is TRBV4-1; 8 nucleotides match TRBD1. The ends lost 4 bases at V and 2 bases at J; junction bases unmatched: 6. The CDR3 has 16 amino acids. The germline CDR1 and CDR2 sequences are MGHRA and YSYEKL. The CDR3 DNA sequence: TGCGCCAGCAGCCCCCAGGGGGCCATAAACACCGGGGAGCTGTTTTTT. This translates into CASSPQGAINTGELFF.

The chain employs TRBV4-1 and TRBJ2-1; 8 nucleotides agree with TRBD2. J gave up 3 bases and V 4 bases, and 14 bases lay outside the gene matches. CDR1 is MGHRA, CDR2 YSYEKL, per germline. The CDR3 runs 18 residues. CDR3 amino acids: CASSPEAIAGLNYNEQFF. Here the CDR3 DNA reads TGCGCCAGCAGCCCAGAGGCAATAGCGGGATTGAACTACAATGAGCAGTTCTTC.

The chain is built from TRBV11-3 and TRBJ2-3; TRBD2 matches 14 bases. J lost 0 bases, V lost 3 bases, and 2 bases had no gene match. The CDR3 totals 17 residues. Germline V gives CDR1 SGHNT, CDR2 YENEEA. The CDR3 loop reads CASSLGLAGASTDTQYF. In nucleotides, the CDR3 is TGTGCCAGCAGCTTGGGACTAGCGGGAGCTAGCACAGATACGCAGTATTTT.

The chain is built from TRBV2 and TRBJ2-3; D is possibly TRBD1 (6 bases). Germline V gene lookup returns CDR1 SNHLY and CDR2 FYNNEI. Trimming cost V 2 bases and J 15 bases, with 15 bases left between them. The CDR3 has 12 amino acids. DNA of the CDR3: TGTGCCAGCAGTGAAAACAGGGTTATTTTCTATTTT. Its translation: CASSENRVIFYF.

The chain's CDR3 is CASSPLQRGVQYF. The CDR3 coding sequence is TGTGCCAGCAGCCCCCTCCAACGGGGGGTGCAGTACTTC. The V and J genes are TRBV14 and TRBJ2-7; 7 nucleotides align to TRBD2. Germline-derived CDR1 and CDR2 are SGHDN and FVKESK. The J segment lost 9 bases and the V segment lost 4 bases, leaving 9 bases of the junction unmatched. The CDR3 runs 13 residues.

CDR3 DNA sequence: TGTGCCAGCAGCCTCGGGACAGGCGTTCAAGGGGAAAAACTGTTTTTT. This sequence encodes CASSLGTGVQGEKLFF. The chain carries TRBV11-3 and TRBJ1-4; TRBD1 aligns across 8 bases. The length of the CDR3 is 16 residues. V dropped 5 bases and J dropped 8; count of bases not matched to a gene: 13. Germline lookup yields CDR1 SGHNT and CDR2 YENEEA.

This clone was seen more than once but under ten times. J is TRBJ2-7 and V is TRBV11-3; D is unclear. Trimming removed 1 base at V and 2 bases at J, with 6 bases between. CDR3 length equals 13 residues. Germline CDR1 reads SGHNT; CDR2 reads YENEEA. The CDR3 spells CASSLGGTYEQYF. The DNA for the CDR3 is TGTGCCAGCAGCTTAGGCGGCACCTACGAGCAGTACTTC.

The chain recombines TRBV9 with TRBJ2-4, with a weak D call TRBD2 (5 bases). Germline loops: CDR1 SGDLS, CDR2 YYNGEE. The CDR3 spans 18 residues. Trimming removed 5 bases at V and 0 bases at J, with 21 bases between. The CDR3 sequence is CASSGDYKNELAKNIQYF. The CDR3 DNA follows: TGTGCCAGCAGTGGCGACTACAAAAACGAGCTAGCCAAAAACATTCAGTACTTC. Variable domain in full (rest from reference TRBV9 and TRBJ2-4): DSGVTQTPKHLITATGQRVTLRCSPRSGDLSVYWYQQSLDQGLQFLIQYYNGEERAKGNILERFSAQQFPDLHSELNLSSLELGDSALYFCASSGDYKNELAKNIQYFGAGTRLSVL.

V gene TRBV2 combines with J gene TRBJ2-2, with 13 nucleotides matching TRBD2. V lost 7 bases and J lost 0; bases outside the gene matches: 8. The CDR3 has 18 amino acids. Germline assignment: CDR1 SNHLY and CDR2 FYNNEI. CDR3 DNA: TGTGCCAGCACCGCCGGGACTAGCGGGGTCGCGAACACCGGGGAGCTGTTTTTT. Encoded protein: CASTAGTSGVANTGELFF.

V and J are TRBV5-4 and TRBJ2-1, with 8 bases lining up with TRBD2. The CDR3 totals 14 residues. Germline trimming cut 1 base from V and 6 bases from J; bases unmatched to any gene: 3. Germline-derived CDR1 and CDR2 are SGHNT and YYREEE (reference sequence). The CDR3 bases are TGTGCCAGCAGCTTGCCCGGGACTAGCAATGAGCAGTTCTTC. Amino acid sequence: CASSLPGTSNEQFF.

CDR3 in DNA: TGCGCCAGCAGTGAGTCGACTAGCGGGAGCAGCGAGCAGTACTTC. It is translated as CASSESTSGSSEQYF. The V and J genes are TRBV10-1 and TRBJ2-7, with 12 bases that match TRBD2. Looked up from germline, CDR1 is WNHNN and CDR2 is SYGVQD (reference sequence). With 0 bases clipped from V and 6 bases from J, the junction kept 3 bases outside the gene matches. This CDR3 contains 15 residues.